These 20 T cell receptor beta chains originate from one sample sequenced in a study of control samples from healthy donors and cancer patients. The assay was immunoSEQ multiplex PCR, and TCRdb's table has in-frame clones only and misses some. The table records 96,000 or so clones, more than 80% of them present only once. Sequenced input: blood. These receptors all come from a man between 18 and 35 years old in good health.

This clone was found once. The chain recombines TRBV20-1 with TRBJ2-7, with D uncertain. V gave up 5 bases and J gave up 0 bases, with 5 bases separating them. Germline CDR1 and CDR2: DFQATT and SNEGSKA (reference sequence). The CDR3 has 11 residues. CDR3 in amino acids: CSAADSYEQYF. CDR3 nucleotides: TGCAGTGCTGCCGACTCCTACGAGCAGTACTTC.

The CDR3: CAIRKGDEQYF. CDR3 coding DNA: TGTGCCATCAGGAAAGGGGACGAGCAGTACTTC. The chain uses TRBV7-7 and TRBJ2-7; weak D call: TRBD1 (5 bases). CDR1 SSHAT and CDR2 FNYEAQ come from the germline V gene (reference sequence). The CDR3 extends over 11 amino acids. Trimming left V 10 bases short and J 5 bases short, with 12 bases between.

The J gene is TRBJ2-1, the V gene TRBV25-1; D may correspond to TRBD1 or TRBD2 (6 bases each). The V end was cut by 7 bases, the J end by 0 bases, with 10 bases between. Germline V gives CDR1 MGHDK, CDR2 SYGVNS. This CDR3 is 14 amino acids long. CDR3 in amino acids: CASIGGSSYNEQFF. The CDR3 bases are TGTGCCAGCATAGGGGGGAGCTCCTACAATGAGCAGTTCTTC.

Comments on this clone: Other nucleotide sequences from this sample produce the same CDR3. This chain joins TRBV5-1 and TRBJ1-5; D is possibly TRBD1 (6 bases). Germline lookup yields CDR1 SGHRS and CDR2 YFSETQ. V shed 0 bases and J shed 7 bases, with 11 bases lying between them. The CDR3 covers 14 residues. Here the CDR3 DNA reads TGCGCCAGCAGCTTGGGGCCAGGGGACCAGCCCCAGCATTTT. It translates to CASSLGPGDQPQHF.

The V gene is TRBV5-6, the J gene TRBJ1-2; 7 bases fit TRBD1. V shed 5 bases, J shed 6 bases, and the junction held 10 bases outside the gene matches. The CDR3 loop spans 14 amino acids. CDR1 SGHDT and CDR2 YYEEEE come from the germline V gene. The CDR3 is CASRATGAGHGYTF. CDR3 bases: TGTGCCAGCAGAGCCACAGGGGCCGGACATGGCTACACCTTC. Full variable domain (outside the CDR3, taken from reference TRBV5-6 and TRBJ1-2): DAGVTQSPTHLIKTRGQQVTLRCSPKSGHDTVSWYQQALGQGPQFIFQYYEEEERQRGNFPDRFSGHQFPNYSSELNVNALLLGDSALYLCASRATGAGHGYTFGSGTRLTVV.

This chain joins TRBV15 and TRBJ2-1, with 9 bases lining up with TRBD1. J lost 8 bases, V lost 1 base, and 18 bases had no gene match. Germline CDR1 reads LNHNV; CDR2 reads YYDKDF (reference sequence). The CDR3 runs 19 residues. The CDR3 sequence: CATSRGYTGTGLEGDEQFF. DNA for the CDR3: TGTGCCACCAGCAGAGGTTATACCGGGACAGGGCTGGAGGGTGATGAGCAGTTCTTC.

This chain connects TRBV27 to TRBJ2-7; D call uncertain. Trimming left V 1 base short and J 0 bases short, with 10 bases between. Germline loops: CDR1 MNHEY, CDR2 SMNVEV (reference sequence). This CDR3 spans 15 amino acids. The CDR3 sequence is CASSLYAVPSYEQYF. The DNA for the CDR3 is TGTGCCAGCAGTTTATACGCAGTGCCCTCCTACGAGCAGTACTTC.

The chain has TRBV27 and TRBJ2-7; D unresolved. CDR3 size: 15 residues. Trimming shortened V by 7 bases and J by 1 base, and 17 bases separated the two germline ends. CDR1 is MNHEY and CDR2 is SMNVEV in the germline V gene (reference sequence). The DNA of the CDR3 is TGTGCCAGCAAATTAGGATTGGGGTCTTCCTACGAGCAGTACTTC. Translation: CASKLGLGSSYEQYF.

The chain recombines TRBV11-2 with TRBJ2-3; perhaps TRBD1 as D (5 bases). The germline V and J ends were trimmed by 4 bases and 3 bases, with 5 bases remaining between them. CDR3 length equals 12 residues. The germline V gene has CDR1 SGHAT and CDR2 FQNNGV. The CDR3 DNA sequence: TGTGCCAGCAGCTGGACAACAGATACGCAGTATTTT. Amino acids: CASSWTTDTQYF.

V is TRBV20-1 and J is TRBJ1-2; D is unclear. The V end was cut by 3 bases, the J end by 3 bases, with 11 bases between. The CDR3 sequence is 13 residues long. Germline CDR1 DFQATT, CDR2 SNEGSKA (reference sequence). The CDR3 loop reads CSASARQHYGYTF. The CDR3 DNA reads TGCAGTGCTAGTGCTCGGCAGCACTATGGCTACACCTTC.

The V call is TRBV5-1, the J call TRBJ1-4; D might be TRBD1 (6 bases). The ends were cut back, 7 bases at V and 8 bases at J, with 21 bases in the middle. CDR1 and CDR2 from the germline V gene are SGHRS and YFSETQ. This CDR3 comprises 15 residues. DNA for the CDR3: TGCGCCAGCCAACTGTGGGGGGGCATGGAGGAAAAACTGTTTTTT. It yields the protein CASQLWGGMEEKLFF.

The chain is built from TRBV7-2 and TRBJ1-2; D is ambiguous. Germline V gene lookup returns CDR1 SGHTA and CDR2 FQGNSA. The CDR3 spans 13 residues. V was cut by 2 bases and J by 8 bases, with 12 bases left in between. The CDR3 sequence: CASSLYNFGGYTF. The CDR3 nucleotides are TGTGCCAGCAGCTTATACAACTTTGGAGGCTACACCTTC.

The rearrangement joins TRBV27 to TRBJ1-1; D possibly corresponds to TRBD1 (5 bases). This CDR3 region has 15 residues. Trimming took off 3 bases at V and 4 bases at J, with 15 bases between the two ends. Germline V gives CDR1 MNHEY, CDR2 SMNVEV (reference sequence). CDR3 sequence reads: CASSFGGRGGTEAFF. Written as DNA, the CDR3 is TGTGCCAGCAGTTTTGGGGGACGAGGAGGCACTGAAGCTTTCTTT.

The chain links TRBV18 to TRBJ2-6; D is ambiguous. The CDR3 is made up of 15 amino acids. V was clipped by 2 bases and J by 4 bases, with 9 bases between them. Per germline, CDR1 KGHSH and CDR2 LQKENI. The CDR3 loop is CASSPMVSGANVLTF. The CDR3 DNA reads TGTGCCAGCTCACCAATGGTGTCCGGGGCCAACGTCCTGACTTTC.

The chain employs TRBV20-1 and TRBJ2-1; 9 positions match TRBD2. CDR3 length: 14 amino acids. The V and J ends lost 3 bases and 10 bases, in that order; junction bases with no gene match: 10. Germline assignment: CDR1 DFQATT and CDR2 SNEGSKA (reference sequence). The DNA of the CDR3 is TGCAGTGCTAGTCATGGCGGGAGGGGTAGGGAGCAGTTCTTC. Translating it yields CSASHGGRGREQFF.

The J gene is TRBJ2-5, the V gene TRBV6-5; unclear D gene. Between the trimmed V and J ends, which lost 6 bases and 4 bases, there was a span of 12 bases. The CDR3 has 13 amino acids. CDR1 MNHEY and CDR2 SVGAGI come from the germline V gene. The CDR3 nucleotides read TGTGCCAGCAGATTCTCGGGTGTAGAGACCCAGTACTTC. This codes for CASRFSGVETQYF.

The gene calls are TRBV3-1 (or the pseudogene TRBV3-2) and TRBJ1-4; TRBD1 agrees at 9 bases. Germline-derived CDR1 and CDR2 are LGHDT and YNNKEL (reference sequence). The CDR3 contains 15 residues. V lost 4 bases and J lost 3; bases outside the gene matches: 3. CDR3 amino acids: CASSRGQGPNEKLFF. The CDR3 DNA reads as TGTGCCAGCAGCCGGGGACAGGGCCCTAATGAAAAACTGTTTTTT.

This clone was seen a handful of times. This chain uses TRBV28 with TRBJ1-1; D is possibly TRBD1 (6 bases). The V and J ends lost 1 base and 10 bases respectively, with 16 bases between them. The CDR3 sequence is 14 residues long. Per the germline V gene, CDR1 is MDHEN and CDR2 is SYDVKM. CDR3 in DNA: TGTGCCAGCAGTTTATTTGGCCAGGGGAGGAGAGCTTTCTTT. Translated, it gives CASSLFGQGRRAFF. Variable domain in full (rest from reference TRBV28 and TRBJ1-1): DVKVTQSSRYLVKRTGEKVFLECVQDMDHENMFWYRQDPGLGLRLIYFSYDVKMKEKGDIPEGYSVSREKKERFSLILESASTNQTSMYLCASSLFGQGRRAFFGQGTRLTVV.

The chain uses TRBV12-2 and TRBJ1-2; TRBD1, the table's D call, was not compared with the DNA. TRBV12-2 is classified as a pseudogene. CDR3 length: 15 residues. The CDR3 DNA reads as TGTGCAAGTCGCTTAGATGCAGGGGGCTTCTATGGCTACACCTTC. It encodes CASRLDAGGFYGYTF.

The chain combines TRBV4-1 with TRBJ1-2, with unresolved D. CDR1 and CDR2 from the germline V gene are MGHRA and YSYEKL. The length of the CDR3 is 14 residues. V lost 4 bases and J lost 8, with 17 bases in between. The CDR3, as DNA: TGCGCCAGCAGCCGAGCCCTTGCGGGAGACGGCTACACCTTC. This codes for CASSRALAGDGYTF.